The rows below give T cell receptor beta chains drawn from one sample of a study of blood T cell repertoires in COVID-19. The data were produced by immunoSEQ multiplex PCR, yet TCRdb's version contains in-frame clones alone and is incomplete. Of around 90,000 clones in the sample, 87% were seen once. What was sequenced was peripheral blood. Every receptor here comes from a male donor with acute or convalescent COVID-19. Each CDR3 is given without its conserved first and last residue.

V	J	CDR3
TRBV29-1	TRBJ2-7	SVEDGAEQY
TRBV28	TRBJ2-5	ASSSHLAGRKETQY
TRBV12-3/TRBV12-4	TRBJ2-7	APGLAEYEQY
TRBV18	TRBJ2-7	ASSRAGVGYEQY
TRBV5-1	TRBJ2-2	ASSLAPHGGKSNTGELF
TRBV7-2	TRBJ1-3	ASSLGRTISGNTIY
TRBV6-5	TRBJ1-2	ASSYSGESYGYT
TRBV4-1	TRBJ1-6	ASSKGAPHPLH
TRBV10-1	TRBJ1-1	ASSESNRGNTEAF
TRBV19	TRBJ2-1	ASRSRGTSGVAEQF
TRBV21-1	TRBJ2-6	ASSVGLSGANVLT
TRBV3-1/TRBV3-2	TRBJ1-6	ASSRQRTGMGSPLH
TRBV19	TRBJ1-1	ASRSRGLTEAF
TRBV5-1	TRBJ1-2	ASSLEGQGDYGYT
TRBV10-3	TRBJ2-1	AISESVTVLDEQF
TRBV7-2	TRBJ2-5	ASSFVGSGEETQY
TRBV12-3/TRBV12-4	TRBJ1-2	ASSFVVRYGYT
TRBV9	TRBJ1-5	ASSVGQGGQPQH
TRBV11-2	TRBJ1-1	ASSLKGDTEAF
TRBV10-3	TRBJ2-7	AISENTYEQY
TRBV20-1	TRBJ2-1	SASKDRGWYNEQF
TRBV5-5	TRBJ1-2	ASSRRQGDNYGYT
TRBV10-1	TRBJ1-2	ASSEEDVGGLNYGYT
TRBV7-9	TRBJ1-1	ASSLDKGQGRLGTEAF
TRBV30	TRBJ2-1	AWSVVARGYNEQF
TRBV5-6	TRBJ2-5	ASSSRLAGGRQTQY
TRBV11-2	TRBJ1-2	ASSLVRDAGYT
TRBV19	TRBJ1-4	ASSPRAGGDEKLF
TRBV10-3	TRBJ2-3	AIKGTSGTDTQY
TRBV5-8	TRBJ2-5	ASSRGQGYQETQY
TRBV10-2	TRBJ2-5	ASSLTGPGETQY
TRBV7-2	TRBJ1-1	ASSPGGGFATEAF
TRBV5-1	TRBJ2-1	ASSLGGGGYNEQF
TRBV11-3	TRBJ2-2	ASRAGGTGELF
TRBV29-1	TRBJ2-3	SALEGVIFGTQY
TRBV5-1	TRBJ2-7	ASSLGPLGTWGTSRYEQY
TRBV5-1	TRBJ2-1	ASSNRVEQF
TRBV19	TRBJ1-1	ASVHNTEAF